This T cell receptor (beta chain) was found in a study of blood T cell repertoires in COVID-19 (TCRdb year 2020). For context, the study as a whole: Collaborator samples came from the United States, Italy and Spain and covered acute and convalescent phases of COVID-19. The prospective study material was composed of cDNA or gDNA derived from T cells, B-cell-depleted T cells, or PBMCs. Subjects who had been exposed to COVID-19, were actively infected with it, or had recovered from it provided the deeply sampled blood TCRbeta repertoires that made up the dataset. The repertoires were released in a freely available public database meant as a resource for research on the immune response to SARS-CoV-2. Samples were obtained from the ongoing ImmuneRACE study (first 160 participants) and from 1,200 or so subjects provided by 6 global collaborators. A de-identified subject ID, COVID-19 status, age in years and sex were almost always included in the sample metadata. Where available, HLA class I and class II types were obtained from metadata supplied by the sample provider rather than from assay-based typing.

The CDR3 sequence holds 16 residues, the cysteine and phenylalanine included. Of all the DNA, just the CDR3 is kept, 48 bases in frame from base 1. According to the germline V gene, CDR1 reads KGHSH and CDR2 reads LQKENI. Germline trimming: 5 bases from V, 1 base from J; junction bases outside gene matches: 7. Collaborating institutions collected whole blood in K2EDTA tubes following their own protocols. For TCRbeta analysis, collaborators shipped samples as frozen whole blood, isolated PBMCs, or DNA extracted from either of those sample types. In the case of this clone: Its binding antigen is unknown. No base qualities exist here, and no much larger clone lies one base off it.

TCRbeta CDR3 regions were amplified from genomic DNA using the immunoSEQ Assay, a bias-controlled multiplex PCR. The paper's data handling went like this. The number of nucleated cells in each sample was estimated from the amplification of reference gene primers within the assay. To quantify the absolute abundance of each unique TCRbeta CDR3 rearrangement, sequence reads were collapsed and filtered. Productive Simpson clonality was computed per sample as the square root of Simpson's diversity index over productive rearrangements. TCRdb re-hosts the immuneACCESS table, in-frame sequences only. Its copies lack some clones; in the studies checked, an unresolved V gene accounts for under half of them, and the cause for the rest is not known. V and J calls and clone size follow that table, whereas D and trimming were derived from the DNA. The table for this sample lists tens of thousands of clones; around 86% of them were counted only once. About 1.5% of the sample is held by the ten biggest clonotypes.

Points the paper makes about the study in general: The quantity of clinical and demographic metadata differed by source and by participant and was supplied without curation.

This clonotype was obtained from a woman aged 60 to 75 with acute or convalescent COVID-19. Here the chain combines TRBV18 and TRBJ1-1, with TRBD1 matching 10 junction bases. Sequencing was done on a sample of peripheral blood. The bases read TGTGCCAGCTCAAAAGACAGGGGGCTTGAGAACACTGAAGCTTTCTTT. This yields the protein CASSKDRGLENTEAFF.